The source of this T cell receptor beta chain is a study of cytomegalovirus exposure and HLA in healthy donors. Germline V gene sequence: CDR1 GTSNPN, CDR2 SVGIG (reference sequence). The CDR3 loop spans 13 amino acids. Trimming took 4 bases from V and 8 from J; bases not matched to a gene: 6. As concerns this clone: Its antigen is unidentified.

Notes on the study in general: The dataset shows that most TCR sequences were rare, while some public TCRs occurred in many donors. Researchers catalogued approximately 170 TCR beta chains as cytomegalovirus-associated. High sensitivity and specificity were reportedly achieved when the classifier diagnosed cytomegalovirus status.

PCR amplification relied on 60 Vbeta primers (plus 13 Jbeta primers). Libraries were prepared by immunoSEQ multiplex PCR; TCRdb keeps only in-frame clonotypes and omits some of them. The table lists 140,000 to 150,000 clones, roughly 70% of them singletons. This receptor was identified in a man in his fifties or sixties in good health and CMV-seronegative. The chain carries TRBV30 and TRBJ1-4; TRBD1 matches 8 bases. The sample taken for sequencing was PBMCs. CDR3 residues: CAWTGQGREKLFF. Here the CDR3 DNA reads TGTGCCTGGACAGGACAGGGACGAGAAAAACTGTTTTTT.